The T cell receptor beta chain described here comes from a study of cytomegalovirus exposure and HLA in healthy donors. Trimming removed 1 base from V and 0 bases from J; junction bases left unmatched: 6. The CDR3 is made up of 17 amino acids. From germline, CDR1 is LNHDA and CDR2 SQIVND (reference sequence). Use of 60 Vbeta and 13 Jbeta primers characterized the PCR. TCRdb keeps only in-frame clones here, not all; method: immunoSEQ multiplex PCR. The sample contains some 160,000 clones, roughly 80% of which appear only once. As to this clone: Its cognate antigen is unknown.

Study-level results: Immune exposure information comprised only CMV serostatus.

The TCR was taken from a woman aged 35 to 49 in good health and CMV-seronegative. The sample consisted of PBMCs. This chain uses TRBV19 with TRBJ2-1; TRBD2 aligns across 7 bases. The CDR3 sequence: CASSIALAASSYNEQFF. The CDR3, as DNA: TGTGCCAGTAGTATAGCGCTAGCGGCAAGCTCCTACAATGAGCAGTTCTTC.